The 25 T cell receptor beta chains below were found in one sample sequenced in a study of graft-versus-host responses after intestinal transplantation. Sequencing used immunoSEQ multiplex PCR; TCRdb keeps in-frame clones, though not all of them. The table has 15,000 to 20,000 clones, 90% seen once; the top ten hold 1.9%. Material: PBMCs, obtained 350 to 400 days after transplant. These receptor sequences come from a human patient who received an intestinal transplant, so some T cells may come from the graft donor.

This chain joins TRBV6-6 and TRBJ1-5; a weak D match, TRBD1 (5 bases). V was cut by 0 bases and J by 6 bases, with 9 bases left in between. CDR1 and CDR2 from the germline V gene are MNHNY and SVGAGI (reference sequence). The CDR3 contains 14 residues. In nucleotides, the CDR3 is TGTGCCAGCAGTTACTCCAGGGTAGGTCAGCCCCAGCATTTT. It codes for CASSYSRVGQPQHF.

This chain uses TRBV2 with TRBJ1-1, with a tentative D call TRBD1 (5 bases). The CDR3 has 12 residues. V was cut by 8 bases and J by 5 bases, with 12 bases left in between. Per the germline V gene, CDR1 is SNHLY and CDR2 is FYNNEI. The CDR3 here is CASWGDGTEAFF. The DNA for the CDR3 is TGTGCCAGCTGGGGGGATGGGACTGAAGCTTTCTTT.

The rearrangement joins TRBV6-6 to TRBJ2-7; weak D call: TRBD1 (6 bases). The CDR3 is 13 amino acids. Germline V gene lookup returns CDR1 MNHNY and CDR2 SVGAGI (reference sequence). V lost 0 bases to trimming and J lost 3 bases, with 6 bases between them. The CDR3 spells CASSYSTGYEQYF. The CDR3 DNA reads TGTGCCAGCAGTTACTCGACAGGCTACGAGCAGTACTTC.

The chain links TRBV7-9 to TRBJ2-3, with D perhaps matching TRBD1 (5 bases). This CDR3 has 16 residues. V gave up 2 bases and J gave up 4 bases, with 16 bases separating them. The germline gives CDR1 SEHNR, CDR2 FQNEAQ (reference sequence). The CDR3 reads CASSLQGMGRADTQYF. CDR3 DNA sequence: TGTGCCAGCAGCTTACAGGGAATGGGTAGGGCAGATACGCAGTATTTT.

The CDR3 region is CASSDRGTGGFGNTIYF. CDR3 DNA: TGTGCCAGCAGTGATCGAGGGACAGGGGGCTTTGGAAACACCATATATTTT. The chain couples TRBV6-1 to TRBJ1-3; 12 bases align to TRBD1. The germline CDR1 and CDR2 sequences are MNHNS and SASEGT. V shed 3 bases and J 3 bases; nucleotides not matched to a gene: 6. This CDR3 is built from 17 residues.

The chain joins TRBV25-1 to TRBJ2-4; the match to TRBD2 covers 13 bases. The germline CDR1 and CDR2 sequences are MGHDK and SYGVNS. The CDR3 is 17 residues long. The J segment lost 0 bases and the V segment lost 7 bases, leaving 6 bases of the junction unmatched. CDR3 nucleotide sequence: TGTGCCAGCACCGGGACTAGCGGGATTATAGCCAAAAACATTCAGTACTTC. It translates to CASTGTSGIIAKNIQYF.

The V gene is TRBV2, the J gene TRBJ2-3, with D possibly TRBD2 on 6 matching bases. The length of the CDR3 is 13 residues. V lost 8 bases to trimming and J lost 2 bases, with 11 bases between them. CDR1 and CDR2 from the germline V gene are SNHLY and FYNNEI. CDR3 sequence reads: CASSGLTTDTQYF. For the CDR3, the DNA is TGTGCCAGCTCGGGACTTACCACAGATACGCAGTATTTT.

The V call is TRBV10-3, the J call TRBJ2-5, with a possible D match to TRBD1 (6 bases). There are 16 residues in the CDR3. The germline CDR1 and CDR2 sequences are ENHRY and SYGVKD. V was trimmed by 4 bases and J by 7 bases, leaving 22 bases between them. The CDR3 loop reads CAISAETGLDWGTQYF. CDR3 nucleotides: TGTGCCATCAGTGCTGAGACAGGTTTGGACTGGGGGACCCAGTACTTC.

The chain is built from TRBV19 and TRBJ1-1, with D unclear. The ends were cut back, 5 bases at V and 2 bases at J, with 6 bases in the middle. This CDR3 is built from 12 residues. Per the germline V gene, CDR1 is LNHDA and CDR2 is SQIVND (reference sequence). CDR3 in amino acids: CASSFPNTEAFF. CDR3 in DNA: TGTGCCAGTAGTTTTCCTAACACTGAAGCTTTCTTT.

CDR3 amino acids: CASRTGYTGELFF. CDR3 in DNA: TGTGCCAGCCGGACAGGGTACACCGGGGAGCTGTTTTTT. The rearrangement joins TRBV2 to TRBJ2-2; 8 positions agree with TRBD1. The V segment lost 8 bases and the J segment 3 bases; nucleotides outside the gene matches: 2. Germline lookup yields CDR1 SNHLY and CDR2 FYNNEI. This CDR3 is built from 13 residues.

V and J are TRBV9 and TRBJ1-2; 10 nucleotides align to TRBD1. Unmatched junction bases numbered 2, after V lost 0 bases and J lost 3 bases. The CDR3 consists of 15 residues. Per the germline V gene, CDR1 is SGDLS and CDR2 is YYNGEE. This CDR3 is CASSVGGQGDYGYTF. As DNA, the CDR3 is TGTGCCAGCAGCGTAGGTGGACAGGGGGACTATGGCTACACCTTC.

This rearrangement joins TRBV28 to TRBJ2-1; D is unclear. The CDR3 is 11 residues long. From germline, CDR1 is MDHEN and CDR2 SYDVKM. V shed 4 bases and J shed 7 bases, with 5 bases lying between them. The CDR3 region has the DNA TGTGCCAGCAGTTGGGGTAATGAGCAGTTCTTC. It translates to CASSWGNEQFF.

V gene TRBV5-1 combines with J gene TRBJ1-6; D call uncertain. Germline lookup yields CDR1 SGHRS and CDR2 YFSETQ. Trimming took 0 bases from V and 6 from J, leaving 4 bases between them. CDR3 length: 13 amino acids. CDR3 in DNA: TGCGCCAGCAGCTTGGTAGGTAATTCACCCCTCCACTTT. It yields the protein CASSLVGNSPLHF.

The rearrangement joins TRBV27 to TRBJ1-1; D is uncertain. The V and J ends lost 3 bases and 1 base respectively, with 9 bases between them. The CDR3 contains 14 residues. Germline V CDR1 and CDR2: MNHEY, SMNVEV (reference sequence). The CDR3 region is CASSLRGRNTEAFF. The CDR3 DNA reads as TGTGCCAGCAGTTTGAGAGGGCGGAACACTGAAGCTTTCTTT.

CDR3 in amino acids: CASSPVFHHEQYF. The CDR3 DNA sequence: TGTGCCAGCTCACCAGTGTTCCACCACGAGCAGTACTTC. V gene TRBV18 combines with J gene TRBJ2-7; D ambiguous. Germline V gene sequence: CDR1 KGHSH, CDR2 LQKENI. Deletions cut 2 bases from V and 5 bases from J, with 10 bases between. CDR3 length equals 13 residues.

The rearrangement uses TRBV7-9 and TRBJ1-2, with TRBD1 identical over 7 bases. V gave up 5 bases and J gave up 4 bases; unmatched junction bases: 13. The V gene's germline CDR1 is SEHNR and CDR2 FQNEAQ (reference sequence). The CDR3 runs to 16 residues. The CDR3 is CASSPVKTGMGYGYTF. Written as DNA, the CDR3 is TGTGCCAGCAGCCCCGTAAAGACAGGGATGGGCTATGGCTACACCTTC.

The CDR3 nucleotides are TGTGCCTGGAGCTCCCTTGGGGTAGATGGCTACACCTTC. It yields the protein CAWSSLGVDGYTF. The rearrangement uses TRBV30 and TRBJ1-2; unclear D gene. The CDR3 totals 13 residues. Germline-derived CDR1 and CDR2 are GTSNPN and SVGIG (reference sequence). Deletions cut 3 bases from V and 6 bases from J, with 14 bases between.

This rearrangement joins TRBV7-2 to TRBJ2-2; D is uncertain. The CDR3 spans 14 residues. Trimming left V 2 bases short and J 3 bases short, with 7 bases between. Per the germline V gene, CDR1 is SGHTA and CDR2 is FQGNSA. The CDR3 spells CASSLRLYTGELFF. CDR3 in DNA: TGTGCCAGCAGCTTAAGACTTTACACCGGGGAGCTGTTTTTT.

CDR3 nucleotide sequence: TGTGCCAGCAGCCCCGGTCTGCGGGAGGTCGACACAGATACGCAGTATTTT. This encodes CASSPGLREVDTDTQYF. The chain recombines TRBV11-3 with TRBJ2-3; 8 positions agree with TRBD2. Trimming took 5 bases from V and 2 from J; bases not matched to a gene: 12. The CDR3 sequence is 17 residues long. Germline values: CDR1 SGHNT, CDR2 YENEEA.

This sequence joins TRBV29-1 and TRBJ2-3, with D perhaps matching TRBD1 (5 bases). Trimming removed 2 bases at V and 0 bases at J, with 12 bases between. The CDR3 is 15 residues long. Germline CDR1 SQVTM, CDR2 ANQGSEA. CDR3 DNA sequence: TGCAGCGTTGAAATCCAGGGAACAAGCACAGATACGCAGTATTTT. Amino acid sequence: CSVEIQGTSTDTQYF.

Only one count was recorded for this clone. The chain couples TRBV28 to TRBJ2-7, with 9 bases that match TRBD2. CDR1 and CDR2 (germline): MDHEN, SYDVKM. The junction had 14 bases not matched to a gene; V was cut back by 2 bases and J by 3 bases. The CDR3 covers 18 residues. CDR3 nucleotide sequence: TGTGCCAGCAGTTTAAGGTTAGCGGCTAGCGGGGATGGCTACGAGCAGTACTTC. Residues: CASSLRLAASGDGYEQYF.

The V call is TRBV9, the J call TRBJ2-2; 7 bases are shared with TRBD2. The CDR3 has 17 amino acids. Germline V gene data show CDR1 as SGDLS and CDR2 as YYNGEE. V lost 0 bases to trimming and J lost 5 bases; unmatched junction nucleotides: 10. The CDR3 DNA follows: TGTGCCAGCAGCGTAGACGGGAGGCCTTCGTGGACCGGGGAGCTGTTTTTT. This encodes CASSVDGRPSWTGELFF.

Here the CDR3 reads CASSLADRGFATNEKLFF. The CDR3 region has the DNA TGTGCCAGCAGCTTGGCGGACAGGGGGTTTGCAACTAATGAAAAACTGTTTTTT. V gene TRBV11-2 combines with J gene TRBJ1-4, with 10 nucleotides matching TRBD1. The J segment lost 0 bases and the V segment lost 3 bases, leaving 7 bases of the junction unmatched. CDR1 is SGHAT and CDR2 is FQNNGV in the germline V gene. The CDR3 is 18 amino acids. Full variable domain (missing parts from reference TRBV11-2 and TRBJ1-4): EAGVAQSPRYKIIEKRQSVAFWCNPISGHATLYWYQQILGQGPKLLIQFQNNGVVDDSQLPKDRFSAERLKGVDSTLKIQPAKLEDSAVYLCASSLADRGFATNEKLFFGSGTQLSVL.

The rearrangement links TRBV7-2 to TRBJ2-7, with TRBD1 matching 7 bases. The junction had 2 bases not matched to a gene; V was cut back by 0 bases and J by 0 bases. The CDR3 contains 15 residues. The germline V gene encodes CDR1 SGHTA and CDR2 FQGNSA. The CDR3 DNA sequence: TGTGCCAGCAGCTTAGCAGGGGGCCCCTCCTACGAGCAGTACTTC. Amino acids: CASSLAGGPSYEQYF.

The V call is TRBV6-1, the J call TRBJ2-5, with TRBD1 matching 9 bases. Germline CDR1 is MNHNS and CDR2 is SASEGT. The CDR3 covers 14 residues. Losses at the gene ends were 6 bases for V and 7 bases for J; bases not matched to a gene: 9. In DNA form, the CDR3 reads TGTGCCAGCAGGAGTACAGGGGGCGTTGGGACCCAGTACTTC. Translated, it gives CASRSTGGVGTQYF.